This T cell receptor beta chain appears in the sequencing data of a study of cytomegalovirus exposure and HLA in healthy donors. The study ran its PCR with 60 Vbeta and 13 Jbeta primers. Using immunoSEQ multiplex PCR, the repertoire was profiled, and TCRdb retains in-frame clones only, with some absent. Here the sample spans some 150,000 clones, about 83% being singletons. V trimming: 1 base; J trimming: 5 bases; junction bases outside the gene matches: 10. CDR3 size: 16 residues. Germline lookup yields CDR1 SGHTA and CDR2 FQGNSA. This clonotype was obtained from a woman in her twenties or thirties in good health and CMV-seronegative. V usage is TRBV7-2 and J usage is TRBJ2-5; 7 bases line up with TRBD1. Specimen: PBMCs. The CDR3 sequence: CASSLERGRVRETQYF. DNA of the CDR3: TGTGCCAGCAGCTTAGAAAGGGGGCGGGTAAGGGAGACCCAGTACTTC.